Listed below are T cell receptor beta chains from one sample, sequenced in a study of T-cell reconstitution after alpha-beta-depleted transplantation in children. TCRdb re-called the PCR reads through MiXCR, storing one row per CDR3 protein. Of 700,000 to 950,000 distinct CDR3 sequences listed, approximately 15% are singletons. This specimen consisted of PBMCs, mostly from graft donor cells, obtained 360 days after TCRalphabeta/CD19-depleted stem cell transplant. The receptor set was obtained from a male patient aged 5 to 17 who had a stem cell transplant for acute lymphoblastic leukemia, so the T cells may come from the graft donor. CDR3s include the opening cysteine and the closing phenylalanine or tryptophan. The D gene is left open where the match is weak. Clone size is given for some rows only: seen once, a few or many times, or a class if the clone is expanded.

d_gene: -
abundance: -
j_gene: TRBJ2-4
v_gene: TRBV5-7
CDR3aa: CASSLRESLAKNIQYF
CDR3nt: TGTGCCAGCAGCTTAAGAGAAAGCCTAGCCAAAAACATTCAGTACTTC

d_gene: -
abundance: many
j_gene: TRBJ2-7
v_gene: TRBV7-2
CDR3aa: CASSRSQGGYEQYF
CDR3nt: TGTGCCAGCAGCCGGAGTCAGGGGGGCTACGAGCAGTACTTC

d_gene: -
abundance: many
j_gene: TRBJ2-7
v_gene: TRBV12-3/TRBV12-4
CDR3aa: CASSFNPGEIYEQYF
CDR3nt: TGTGCCAGCAGTTTTAACCCTGGGGAGATCTACGAGCAGTACTTC

d_gene: -
abundance: -
j_gene: TRBJ2-2
v_gene: TRBV29-1
CDR3aa: CSVEPLATPTGELFF
CDR3nt: TGCAGCGTTGAACCCCTAGCGACCCCCACCGGGGAGCTGTTTTTT

d_gene: TRBD2
abundance: many
j_gene: TRBJ2-3
v_gene: TRBV29-1
CDR3aa: CSVRPGLALTDTQYF
CDR3nt: TGCAGCGTAAGACCGGGACTAGCTTTGACAGATACGCAGTATTTT

d_gene: -
abundance: many
j_gene: TRBJ2-1
v_gene: TRBV29-1
CDR3aa: CSVHTSPNEQFF
CDR3nt: TGCAGCGTTCACACAAGCCCCAATGAGCAGTTCTTC

d_gene: TRBD2
abundance: few
j_gene: TRBJ2-7
v_gene: TRBV20-1
CDR3aa: CSARDSGQREGYEQYF
CDR3nt: TGCAGTGCTAGAGATTCCGGGCAGCGGGAGGGATACGAGCAGTACTTC

d_gene: -
abundance: -
j_gene: TRBJ2-7
v_gene: TRBV6-1
CDR3aa: CASSGDLPPGEQYF
CDR3nt: TGTGCCAGCAGTGGGGACTTGCCTCCGGGCGAGCAGTACTTC

d_gene: -
abundance: few
j_gene: TRBJ2-6
v_gene: TRBV12-3/TRBV12-4
CDR3aa: CASNPLGTGANVLTF
CDR3nt: TGTGCCAGCAACCCCTTAGGGACTGGGGCCAACGTCCTGACTTTC

d_gene: -
abundance: many
j_gene: TRBJ1-4
v_gene: TRBV7-9
CDR3aa: CASSLEKLFF
CDR3nt: TGTGCCAGCAGCTTAGAAAAACTGTTTTTT

d_gene: -
abundance: many
j_gene: TRBJ2-5
v_gene: TRBV12-3/TRBV12-4
CDR3aa: CASSPFDRDSGETQYF
CDR3nt: TGTGCCAGCAGCCCCTTCGACCGGGACTCCGGAGAGACCCAGTACTTC

d_gene: -
abundance: -
j_gene: TRBJ2-1
v_gene: TRBV11-1
CDR3aa: CASSLRRNFESNSYNEQFF
CDR3nt: TGTGCCAGCAGCTTACGCCGCAATTTTGAGTCTAACTCCTACAATGAGCAGTTCTTC

d_gene: -
abundance: once
j_gene: TRBJ1-2
v_gene: TRBV5-1
CDR3aa: CASSLGTVGQLYGYTF
CDR3nt: TGCGCCAGCAGCTTGGGGACAGTAGGACAGCTCTATGGCTACACCTTC

d_gene: -
abundance: -
j_gene: TRBJ2-1
v_gene: TRBV4-1
CDR3aa: CASSQGHGGVIYNEQFF
CDR3nt: TGCGCCAGCAGCCAAGGGCACGGGGGTGTAATCTACAATGAGCAGTTCTTC

d_gene: -
abundance: -
j_gene: TRBJ2-7
v_gene: TRBV5-1
CDR3aa: CASSVLWDGGSSYEQYF
CDR3nt: TGCGCCAGCAGCGTTTTATGGGACGGGGGAAGCTCCTACGAGCAGTACTTC

d_gene: -
abundance: -
j_gene: TRBJ1-4
v_gene: TRBV5-1
CDR3aa: CASSQYRETNEKLFF
CDR3nt: TGCGCCAGCAGCCAATACAGGGAAACTAATGAAAAACTGTTTTTT

d_gene: -
abundance: -
j_gene: TRBJ2-1
v_gene: TRBV29-1
CDR3aa: CSVEDWVSGQFF
CDR3nt: TGCAGCGTTGAAGATTGGGTTTCGGGACAGTTCTTC

d_gene: -
abundance: few
j_gene: TRBJ1-4
v_gene: TRBV29-1
CDR3aa: CSTLGTNEKLFF
CDR3nt: TGCAGCACGCTAGGGACTAATGAAAAACTGTTTTTT

d_gene: TRBD2
abundance: many
j_gene: TRBJ2-1
v_gene: TRBV11-3
CDR3aa: CASSLGLRGRAQNNEQFF
CDR3nt: TGTGCCAGCAGCTTAGGATTACGCGGGAGGGCCCAGAACAATGAGCAGTTCTTC

d_gene: -
abundance: -
j_gene: TRBJ1-1
v_gene: TRBV6-1
CDR3aa: CASPPPGHRNTEAFF
CDR3nt: TGTGCCAGTCCCCCACCGGGACACCGGAACACTGAAGCTTTCTTT

d_gene: -
abundance: -
j_gene: TRBJ1-2
v_gene: TRBV5-1
CDR3aa: CASSLEQGLHGYTF
CDR3nt: TGCGCCAGCAGCTTGGAGCAGGGCTTACATGGCTACACCTTC

d_gene: -
abundance: many
j_gene: TRBJ2-1
v_gene: TRBV10-3
CDR3aa: CAIASQGRGYNEQFF
CDR3nt: TGTGCCATCGCCAGCCAGGGAAGGGGGTACAATGAGCAGTTCTTC

d_gene: -
abundance: few
j_gene: TRBJ2-1
v_gene: TRBV6-2/TRBV6-3
CDR3aa: CASSYAPPKNEQFF
CDR3nt: TGTGCCAGCAGTTACGCGCCGCCTAAAAATGAGCAGTTCTTC

d_gene: -
abundance: many
j_gene: TRBJ2-2
v_gene: TRBV20-1
CDR3aa: CSASIGANTGELFF
CDR3nt: TGCAGTGCTAGCATAGGGGCCAACACCGGGGAGCTGTTTTTT

d_gene: TRBD1
abundance: -
j_gene: TRBJ2-1
v_gene: TRBV20-1
CDR3aa: CSARDPGQPGAREQFF
CDR3nt: TGCAGTGCTAGAGATCCGGGACAGCCAGGGGCACGTGAGCAGTTCTTC

d_gene: TRBD2
abundance: many
j_gene: TRBJ2-2
v_gene: TRBV9
CDR3aa: CASSVGGIAGAYYNGELFF
CDR3nt: TGTGCCAGCAGCGTAGGGGGAATAGCGGGAGCCTACTATAACGGGGAGCTGTTTTTT

d_gene: -
abundance: few
j_gene: TRBJ2-1
v_gene: TRBV12-3/TRBV12-4
CDR3aa: CASSQQRTWNEQFF
CDR3nt: TGTGCCAGCAGTCAGCAGCGGACGTGGAATGAGCAGTTCTTC

d_gene: -
abundance: -
j_gene: TRBJ2-7
v_gene: TRBV10-3
CDR3aa: CAISESGGTPVDEQYF
CDR3nt: TGTGCCATCAGTGAGTCAGGGGGGACCCCCGTCGACGAGCAGTACTTC

d_gene: -
abundance: few
j_gene: TRBJ2-1
v_gene: TRBV5-1
CDR3aa: CASSLGRWQESNEQFF
CDR3nt: TGCGCCAGCAGCTTGGGAAGGTGGCAGGAAAGCAATGAGCAGTTCTTC

d_gene: -
abundance: -
j_gene: TRBJ2-1
v_gene: TRBV9
CDR3aa: CASSVEGSAYNEQFF
CDR3nt: TGTGCCAGCAGCGTAGAGGGTAGCGCCTACAATGAGCAGTTCTTC

d_gene: -
abundance: -
j_gene: TRBJ1-6
v_gene: TRBV4-1
CDR3aa: CASSQDEMTDYNSPLHF
CDR3nt: TGCGCCAGCAGCCAAGATGAGATGACAGATTATAATTCACCCCTCCACTTT

d_gene: TRBD1
abundance: -
j_gene: TRBJ1-5
v_gene: TRBV28
CDR3aa: CASSLPDRVGRSNQPQHF
CDR3nt: TGTGCCAGCAGCCTCCCGGACAGGGTCGGCCGAAGCAATCAGCCCCAGCATTTT

d_gene: TRBD2
abundance: -
j_gene: TRBJ2-7
v_gene: TRBV20-1
CDR3aa: CSAIRPGLAFAEQYF
CDR3nt: TGCAGTGCTATTCGGCCCGGACTAGCCTTCGCCGAGCAGTACTTC

d_gene: TRBD2
abundance: -
j_gene: TRBJ2-1
v_gene: TRBV7-2
CDR3aa: CASSPRTSGGQFF
CDR3nt: TGTGCCAGCAGTCCGAGGACTAGCGGGGGCCAATTCTTC

d_gene: TRBD1
abundance: -
j_gene: TRBJ2-7
v_gene: TRBV5-1
CDR3aa: CASSLGGQMNYEQYF
CDR3nt: TGCGCCAGCAGCTTGGGGGGACAGATGAACTACGAGCAGTACTTC

d_gene: -
abundance: -
j_gene: TRBJ2-2
v_gene: TRBV9
CDR3aa: CASSVGTIPAGELFF
CDR3nt: TGTGCCAGCAGCGTAGGGACCATCCCTGCCGGGGAGCTGTTTTTT

d_gene: -
abundance: few
j_gene: TRBJ2-1
v_gene: TRBV27
CDR3aa: CASRLRDGEQFF
CDR3nt: TGTGCCAGCCGCCTAAGAGACGGTGAGCAGTTCTTC

d_gene: -
abundance: -
j_gene: TRBJ1-5
v_gene: TRBV2
CDR3aa: CASSEDRLGNQPQHF
CDR3nt: TGTGCCAGCAGTGAAGACCGTTTGGGCAATCAGCCCCAGCATTTT

d_gene: -
abundance: few
j_gene: TRBJ1-3
v_gene: TRBV9
CDR3aa: CASSVDGTGNTIYF
CDR3nt: TGTGCCAGCAGCGTAGACGGTACTGGAAACACCATATATTTT

d_gene: TRBD1
abundance: -
j_gene: TRBJ2-7
v_gene: TRBV12-3/TRBV12-4
CDR3aa: CASSSPLQGASYEQYF
CDR3nt: TGTGCCAGCAGTTCTCCTTTACAGGGGGCATCCTACGAGCAGTACTTC

d_gene: -
abundance: many
j_gene: TRBJ2-1
v_gene: TRBV9
CDR3aa: CASSGGPSNEQFF
CDR3nt: TGTGCCAGCAGCGGGGGACCTTCAAATGAGCAGTTCTTC

d_gene: -
abundance: many
j_gene: TRBJ2-2
v_gene: TRBV9
CDR3aa: CASSVVVSGATGELFF
CDR3nt: TGTGCCAGCAGCGTAGTCGTCTCAGGGGCCACCGGGGAGCTGTTTTTT

d_gene: TRBD1
abundance: many
j_gene: TRBJ2-2
v_gene: TRBV25-1
CDR3aa: CASSEYLQGDTPNTGELFF
CDR3nt: TGTGCCAGCAGTGAATATTTACAGGGGGATACCCCGAACACCGGGGAGCTGTTTTTT

d_gene: TRBD1
abundance: -
j_gene: TRBJ1-2
v_gene: TRBV9
CDR3aa: CASSVKPGGRTDGYTF
CDR3nt: TGTGCCAGCAGCGTCAAACCAGGGGGCCGAACGGATGGCTACACCTTC

d_gene: -
abundance: once
j_gene: TRBJ2-5
v_gene: TRBV7-6
CDR3aa: CASSLVYRETQYF
CDR3nt: TGTGCCAGCAGCTTAGTCTATCGAGAGACCCAGTACTTC

d_gene: TRBD1
abundance: few
j_gene: TRBJ2-5
v_gene: TRBV5-1
CDR3aa: CASSYRQGGETQYF
CDR3nt: TGCGCCAGCAGCTACCGACAGGGTGGGGAGACCCAGTACTTC

d_gene: -
abundance: few
j_gene: TRBJ1-2
v_gene: TRBV20-1
CDR3aa: CSAIGGFGGYTF
CDR3nt: TGCAGTGCAATCGGGGGATTTGGTGGCTACACCTTC